Listed below are T cell receptor beta chains from one sample, sequenced in a study of cytomegalovirus exposure and HLA in healthy donors. Repertoires were generated with immunoSEQ multiplex PCR, while TCRdb's copy carries only in-frame clones and drops some. The table includes roughly 200,000 clones, roughly 74% detected once. Sequenced sample: PBMCs. The receptor set was obtained from a female donor in good health and CMV-seronegative. CDR3s include the opening cysteine and the closing phenylalanine or tryptophan. The order of the fields is V gene, J gene, clone size, D gene, CDR3 DNA, CDR3 protein. D genes are given only for firm matches. A row's size may be missing; if present it is once, few, many or a size class.

V: TRBV27; J: TRBJ1-1; size: .; D: TRBD1; DNA: TGTGCCAGCACCTCTCAGGGGGCGGTCACTGAAGCTTTCTTT; CDR3: CASTSQGAVTEAFF
V: TRBV28; J: TRBJ2-1; size: once; D: .; DNA: TGTGCCAGCAGTTTACTAGCGCTCTCCTACAATGAGCAGTTCTTC; CDR3: CASSLLALSYNEQFF
V: TRBV9; J: TRBJ1-1; size: .; D: .; DNA: TGTGCCAGCAGCGTTGACAGCTTATCGAACACTGAAGCTTTCTTT; CDR3: CASSVDSLSNTEAFF
V: TRBV11-3; J: TRBJ2-5; size: .; D: TRBD1; DNA: TGTGCCAGCAGCCCCCGCCCCCCGGGACAGGTACTACAAGAGACCCAGTACTTC; CDR3: CASSPRPPGQVLQETQYF
V: TRBV2; J: TRBJ2-5; size: .; D: TRBD2; DNA: TGTGCCAGCAATCAAGCGGGGGCTACGCTGGGGACCCAGTACTTC; CDR3: CASNQAGATLGTQYF
V: TRBV19; J: TRBJ2-1; size: .; D: .; DNA: TGTGCCAGTATTGAGTCCCCACGAAATACCTACAATGAGCAGTTCTTC; CDR3: CASIESPRNTYNEQFF
V: TRBV5-1; J: TRBJ1-1; size: .; D: .; DNA: TGCGCCAGCAGCTTAAACAGGTTGCAAGCTTTCTTT; CDR3: CASSLNRLQAFF
V: TRBV7-8; J: TRBJ2-7; size: .; D: TRBD1; DNA: TGTGCCAGCAGCTTGACAGGGATCCCCTACGAGCAGTACTTC; CDR3: CASSLTGIPYEQYF
V: TRBV10-3; J: TRBJ2-7; size: .; D: .; DNA: TGTGCCATCAGTGACGTACGAGGCATCGACTACGAGCAGTACTTC; CDR3: CAISDVRGIDYEQYF
V: TRBV5-4; J: TRBJ2-3; size: .; D: TRBD2; DNA: TGTGCCAGCAGCTTCAAGCGGGGGCCGGGAGATACGCAGTATTTT; CDR3: CASSFKRGPGDTQYF
V: TRBV27; J: TRBJ2-7; size: .; D: .; DNA: TGTGCCAGCAGTAGGAGGGGATCCTACGAGCAGTACTTC; CDR3: CASSRRGSYEQYF
V: TRBV19; J: TRBJ1-1; size: .; D: TRBD1; DNA: TGTGCCAGTAGTTTTGCGACAGGGGGAATTTGGGCTTTCTTT; CDR3: CASSFATGGIWAFF
V: TRBV2; J: TRBJ1-4; size: few; D: .; DNA: TGTGCCAGCAAAAAGACAGGCCCTAATGAAAAACTGTTTTTT; CDR3: CASKKTGPNEKLFF
V: TRBV6-1; J: TRBJ1-5; size: .; D: TRBD1; DNA: TGTGCCAGCACGCGAACAGGGGAAAGCAATCAGCCCCAGCATTTT; CDR3: CASTRTGESNQPQHF
V: TRBV5-1; J: TRBJ2-5; size: .; D: TRBD2; DNA: TGCGCCAGCAGCTTGGGCAGGAGACTAGCGGAGGAGACCCAGTACTTC; CDR3: CASSLGRRLAEETQYF
V: TRBV7-2; J: TRBJ1-1; size: .; D: .; DNA: TGTGCCAGCAGCTTAGGTTTTCAGGGGAACACTGAAGCTTTCTTT; CDR3: CASSLGFQGNTEAFF
V: TRBV6-1; J: TRBJ1-1; size: .; D: .; DNA: TGTGCCAGCAGTGGCCCGGACACGGCTGAAGCTTTCTTT; CDR3: CASSGPDTAEAFF
V: TRBV7-3; J: TRBJ2-5; size: .; D: .; DNA: TGTGCCAGCAGTCCCGGGACTCAAGAGACCCAGTACTTC; CDR3: CASSPGTQETQYF
V: TRBV30; J: TRBJ1-1; size: .; D: .; DNA: TGTGCCTGGAGTCCCCCCTACAACACTGAAGCTTTCTTT; CDR3: CAWSPPYNTEAFF
V: TRBV7-9; J: TRBJ2-2; size: .; D: .; DNA: TGTTCCAGCAGCAGCAGGGTTGCCGGGGAGCTGTTTTTT; CDR3: CSSSSRVAGELFF
V: TRBV15; J: TRBJ2-5; size: few; D: TRBD2; DNA: TGTGCCACCAGCAGAAAAGGGCCTAGCGGAGAGACCCAGTACTTC; CDR3: CATSRKGPSGETQYF
V: TRBV4-2; J: TRBJ2-6; size: .; D: TRBD2; DNA: TGTGCCAGCAGCCCCGGGGGGGGCGGTTCTGGGGCCAACGTCCTGACTTTC; CDR3: CASSPGGGGSGANVLTF
V: TRBV29-1; J: TRBJ1-2; size: .; D: TRBD1; DNA: TGCAGCGTCCGGGACAGGGGCACCGATTATGGCTACACCTTC; CDR3: CSVRDRGTDYGYTF
V: TRBV25-1; J: TRBJ2-1; size: .; D: TRBD1; DNA: TGTGCCAGCAGTGAGCAGGGGGCAACAACGGGAAACCAGTTCTTC; CDR3: CASSEQGATTGNQFF
V: TRBV5-1; J: TRBJ2-2; size: .; D: TRBD2; DNA: TGCGCCAGCAGCCCGCTAGCGGGGGAGAACACCGGGGAGCTGTTTTTT; CDR3: CASSPLAGENTGELFF
V: TRBV30; J: TRBJ2-7; size: once; D: TRBD1; DNA: TGTGCCTGGAGTGGACAGGGACCCCACGAGCAGTACTTC; CDR3: CAWSGQGPHEQYF
V: TRBV5-1; J: TRBJ2-7; size: .; D: TRBD1; DNA: TGCGCCAGCAGCTTGGCCGGACAGGCTTACGAGCAGTACTTC; CDR3: CASSLAGQAYEQYF
V: TRBV19; J: TRBJ1-1; size: .; D: TRBD1; DNA: TGTGCCAGTAAATCACAGGGGGGTACTGAAGCTTTCTTT; CDR3: CASKSQGGTEAFF
V: TRBV6-5; J: TRBJ1-4; size: .; D: .; DNA: TGTGCCAGCAGTTACCGCAGCGTAGGTGAAAAACTGTTTTTT; CDR3: CASSYRSVGEKLFF